The rows below give T cell receptor beta chains drawn from one sample of a study of identical twins. TCRdb reprocessed the 5' RACE reads with MiXCR, giving one entry per CDR3 protein. The repertoire holds hundreds of thousands of distinct CDR3 sequences, approximately 22% seen once, with around 4.5% in the top ten. These records were also assigned to another study, of T cells expressing NK-cell markers.

Sequences were obtained from PBMCs. The receptors come from a woman younger than 35 in good health. The CDR3 runs from the conserved cysteine through the conserved F or W. D genes are given only for firm matches. The listing skips clone size in some rows; elsewhere it reads once, few, many or a size class.

V gene	J gene	clone size	D gene	CDR3 protein	CDR3 DNA
TRBV7-9	TRBJ2-7	many	-	CASTPGSRASYEQYF	TGTGCCAGCACCCCGGGTAGCCGCGCCTCCTACGAGCAGTACTTC
TRBV2	TRBJ1-3	-	-	CASAGENSGNTIYF	TGTGCCAGCGCAGGGGAGAACTCTGGAAACACCATATATTTT
TRBV18	TRBJ1-5	few	-	CASSRDSAGQPQHF	TGTGCCAGCTCACGGGACTCTGCGGGCCAGCCCCAGCATTTT
TRBV24-1	TRBJ1-5	-	-	CATSDFFGQPQHF	TGTGCCACCAGTGATTTTTTTGGCCAGCCCCAGCATTTT
TRBV7-2	TRBJ1-3	few	-	CASSLTQYTIYF	TGTGCCAGCAGCTTAACGCAATACACCATATATTTT
TRBV29-1	TRBJ2-3	many	TRBD2	CSVLERGGTDTQYF	TGCAGCGTCCTGGAGCGGGGGGGCACAGATACGCAGTATTTT
TRBV11-1	TRBJ2-7	-	-	CASSLVMGGQPKSSYEQYF	TGTGCCAGCAGCTTAGTGATGGGGGGGCAGCCCAAGAGCTCCTACGAGCAGTACTTC
TRBV29-1	TRBJ2-1	few	-	CSADGTDYNEQFF	TGCAGCGCTGACGGGACTGACTACAATGAGCAGTTCTTC
TRBV12-3/TRBV12-4	TRBJ2-2	few	-	CASSRDIRSGELFF	TGTGCCAGCAGCCGGGACATCAGATCCGGGGAGCTGTTTTTT
TRBV7-9	TRBJ2-1	-	-	CASSFRQDSYNEQFF	TGTGCCAGCAGCTTTCGGCAGGACTCCTACAATGAGCAGTTCTTC
TRBV29-1	TRBJ2-7	few	-	CSACHGSSYEQYF	TGCAGCGCGTGCCATGGTAGCTCCTACGAGCAGTACTTC
TRBV5-5	TRBJ2-1	few	-	CASSFGLTDEQFF	TGTGCCAGCAGCTTCGGGTTGACCGATGAGCAGTTCTTC
TRBV29-1	TRBJ2-5	few	TRBD1	CSAGRTGARTAQYF	TGCAGCGCCGGACGAACAGGGGCGCGTACGGCCCAGTACTTC
TRBV15	TRBJ2-1	-	-	CATSTGRGVQFNEQFF	TGTGCCACCAGCACCGGCCGGGGTGTACAATTCAATGAGCAGTTCTTC
TRBV5-1	TRBJ2-2	-	-	CASSLVPSTGELFF	TGCGCCAGCAGCTTGGTCCCTAGCACCGGGGAGCTGTTTTTT
TRBV30	TRBJ2-7	few	-	CAWSVLKGVREQYF	TGTGCCTGGAGTGTACTTAAGGGGGTACGCGAGCAGTACTTC
TRBV4-3	TRBJ2-4	-	-	CASSQDIDGRAKNIQYF	TGCGCCAGCAGCCAAGATATCGACGGGAGAGCCAAAAACATTCAGTACTTC
TRBV5-5	TRBJ2-6	-	-	CASSPSWDPAGANVLTF	TGTGCCAGCAGCCCTTCATGGGACCCAGCTGGGGCCAACGTCCTGACTTTC
TRBV12-3/TRBV12-4	TRBJ1-6	-	-	CASRDGRAHNSPLHF	TGTGCCAGCAGGGACGGACGGGCCCATAATTCACCCCTCCACTTT
TRBV4-2	TRBJ2-1	-	-	CASSQEGANTYNEQFF	TGTGCCAGCAGCCAAGAAGGGGCGAACACCTACAATGAGCAGTTCTTC
TRBV20-1	TRBJ2-7	few	-	CSARDQSRTYEQYF	TGCAGTGCTAGAGACCAAAGTCGCACCTACGAGCAGTACTTC
TRBV5-1	TRBJ1-1	few	-	CASSLDRPGVTEAFF	TGCGCCAGCAGCTTGGACCGGCCTGGAGTCACTGAAGCTTTCTTT
TRBV12-3/TRBV12-4	TRBJ2-1	-	TRBD2	CASSFPGTSESGNEQFF	TGTGCCAGCAGTTTCCCCGGGACTAGCGAATCCGGGAATGAGCAGTTCTTC
TRBV13	TRBJ1-6	-	-	CASSLQGTGSPLHF	TGTGCCAGCAGCCTTCAGGGCACAGGTTCACCCCTCCACTTT
TRBV7-2	TRBJ1-1	few	TRBD1	CASSSMTGADTEAFF	TGTGCCAGCAGCTCGATGACAGGGGCGGACACTGAAGCTTTCTTT
TRBV5-6	TRBJ2-2	-	-	CASSLHMGAGELFF	TGTGCCAGCAGCCTTCACATGGGCGCCGGGGAGCTGTTTTTT
TRBV6-2/TRBV6-3	TRBJ2-7	once	-	CASSLGAPSYEQYF	TGTGCCAGCAGCCTTGGGGCGCCCTCCTACGAGCAGTACTTC
TRBV4-1	TRBJ2-1	many	-	CASSLRYEDEQFF	TGCGCCAGCAGCCTTCGATATGAGGATGAGCAGTTCTTC
TRBV7-9	TRBJ1-1	few	TRBD1	CASSFDRGGTEAFF	TGTGCCAGCAGCTTTGACAGGGGCGGGACTGAAGCTTTCTTT
TRBV20-1	TRBJ2-1	-	TRBD1	CSATRDRGNKQFF	TGCAGTGCTACCCGGGACAGGGGCAATAAGCAGTTCTTC
TRBV2	TRBJ2-3	few	-	CASSASGRTTDTQYF	TGTGCCAGCAGTGCATCGGGAAGGACGACAGATACGCAGTATTTT
TRBV20-1	TRBJ2-5	-	TRBD2	CSGAGGTETQYF	TGCAGTGGGGCGGGGGGCACAGAGACCCAGTACTTC
TRBV5-6	TRBJ2-7	-	TRBD2	CASSLTGLAGGEQYF	TGTGCCAGCAGCTTGACGGGTCTAGCGGGAGGCGAGCAGTACTTC
TRBV12-3/TRBV12-4	TRBJ1-3	many	-	CASSLGGTSGNTIYF	TGTGCCAGCAGTTTGGGAGGAACCTCTGGAAACACCATATATTTT
TRBV7-9	TRBJ1-2	-	-	CASSFWVNYGYTF	TGTGCCAGCAGCTTCTGGGTGAACTATGGCTACACCTTC
TRBV20-1	TRBJ2-7	-	TRBD2	CSARAGGSYEQYF	TGCAGTGCTAGAGCCGGGGGGTCCTACGAGCAGTACTTC
TRBV7-2	TRBJ2-1	few	TRBD1	CASSRSGTDYNEQFF	TGTGCCAGCAGCCGGTCCGGGACAGATTACAATGAGCAGTTCTTC